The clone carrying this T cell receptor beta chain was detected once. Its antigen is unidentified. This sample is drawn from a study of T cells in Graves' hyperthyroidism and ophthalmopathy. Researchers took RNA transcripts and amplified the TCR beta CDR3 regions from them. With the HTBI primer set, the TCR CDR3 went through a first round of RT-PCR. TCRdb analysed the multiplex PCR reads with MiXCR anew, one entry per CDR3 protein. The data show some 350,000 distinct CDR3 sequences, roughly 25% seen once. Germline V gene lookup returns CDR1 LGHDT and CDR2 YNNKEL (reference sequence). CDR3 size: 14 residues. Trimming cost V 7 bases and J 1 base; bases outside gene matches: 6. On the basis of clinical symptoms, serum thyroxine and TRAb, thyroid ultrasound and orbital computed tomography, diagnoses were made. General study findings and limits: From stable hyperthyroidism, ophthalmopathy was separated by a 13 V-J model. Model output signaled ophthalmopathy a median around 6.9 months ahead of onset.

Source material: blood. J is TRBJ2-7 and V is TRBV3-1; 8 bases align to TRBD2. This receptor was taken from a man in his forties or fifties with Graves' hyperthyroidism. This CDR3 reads CASTLAGLSYEQYF. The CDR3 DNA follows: TGTGCCAGCACCTTAGCGGGACTATCCTACGAGCAGTACTTC.